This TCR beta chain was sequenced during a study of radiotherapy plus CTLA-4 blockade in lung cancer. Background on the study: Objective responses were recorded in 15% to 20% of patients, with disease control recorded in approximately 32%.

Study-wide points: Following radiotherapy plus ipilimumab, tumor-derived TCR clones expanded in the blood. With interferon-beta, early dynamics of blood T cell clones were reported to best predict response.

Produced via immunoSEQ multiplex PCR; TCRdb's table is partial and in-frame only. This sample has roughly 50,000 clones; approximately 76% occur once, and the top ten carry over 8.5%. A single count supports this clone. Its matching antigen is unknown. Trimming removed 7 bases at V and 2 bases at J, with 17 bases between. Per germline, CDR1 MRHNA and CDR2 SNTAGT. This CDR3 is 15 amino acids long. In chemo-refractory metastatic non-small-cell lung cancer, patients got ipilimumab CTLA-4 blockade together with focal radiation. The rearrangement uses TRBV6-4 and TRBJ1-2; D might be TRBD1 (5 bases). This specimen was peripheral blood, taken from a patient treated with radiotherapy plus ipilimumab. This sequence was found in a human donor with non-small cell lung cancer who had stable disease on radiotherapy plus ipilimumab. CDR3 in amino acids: CASKRNVDTNYGYTF. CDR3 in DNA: TGTGCCAGCAAGCGGAACGTGGACACGAACTATGGCTACACCTTC.